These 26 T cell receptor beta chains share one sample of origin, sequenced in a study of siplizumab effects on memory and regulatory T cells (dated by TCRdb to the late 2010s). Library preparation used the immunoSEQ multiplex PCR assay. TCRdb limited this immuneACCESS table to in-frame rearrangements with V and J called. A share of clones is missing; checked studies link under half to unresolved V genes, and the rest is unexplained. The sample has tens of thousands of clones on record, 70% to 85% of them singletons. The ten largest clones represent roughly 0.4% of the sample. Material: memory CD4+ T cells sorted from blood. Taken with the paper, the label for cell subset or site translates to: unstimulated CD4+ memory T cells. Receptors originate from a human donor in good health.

This chain's CDR3 is CASKTGDYSGNTIYF. For the CDR3, the DNA is TGTGCCAGTAAGACAGGGGACTACTCTGGAAACACCATATATTTT. The gene calls are TRBV19 and TRBJ1-3; TRBD1 matches at 8 bases. Germline-derived CDR1 and CDR2 are LNHDA and SQIVND (reference sequence). J lost 0 bases, V lost 7 bases, and 5 bases had no gene match. There are 15 residues in the CDR3.

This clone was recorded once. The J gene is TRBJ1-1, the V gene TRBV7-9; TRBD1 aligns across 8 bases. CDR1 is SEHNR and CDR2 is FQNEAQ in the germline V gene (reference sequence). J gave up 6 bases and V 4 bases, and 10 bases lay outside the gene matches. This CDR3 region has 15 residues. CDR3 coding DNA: TGTGCCAGCAGCTACAGGGGGGGGCAAACTTCTGAAGCTTTCTTT. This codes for CASSYRGGQTSEAFF.

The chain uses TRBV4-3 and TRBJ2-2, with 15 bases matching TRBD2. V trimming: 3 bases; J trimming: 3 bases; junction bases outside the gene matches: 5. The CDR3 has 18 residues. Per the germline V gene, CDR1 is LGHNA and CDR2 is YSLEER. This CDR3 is CASSHGLAGGPDTGELFF. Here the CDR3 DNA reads TGCGCCAGCAGCCATGGACTAGCGGGGGGGCCTGACACCGGGGAGCTGTTTTTT.

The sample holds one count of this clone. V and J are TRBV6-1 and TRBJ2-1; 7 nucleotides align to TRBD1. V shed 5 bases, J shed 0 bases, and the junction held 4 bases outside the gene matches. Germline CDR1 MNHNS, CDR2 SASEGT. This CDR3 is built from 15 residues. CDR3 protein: CASSLQGSSYNEQFF. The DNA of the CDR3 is TGTGCCAGCAGTTTACAGGGGAGCTCCTACAATGAGCAGTTCTTC.

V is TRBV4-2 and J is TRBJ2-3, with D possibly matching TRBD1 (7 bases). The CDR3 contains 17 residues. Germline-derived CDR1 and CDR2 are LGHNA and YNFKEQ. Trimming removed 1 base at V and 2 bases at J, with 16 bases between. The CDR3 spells CASSQGRDSYTTDTQYF. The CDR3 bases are TGTGCCAGCAGCCAAGGGCGGGACAGCTACACCACAGATACGCAGTATTTT.

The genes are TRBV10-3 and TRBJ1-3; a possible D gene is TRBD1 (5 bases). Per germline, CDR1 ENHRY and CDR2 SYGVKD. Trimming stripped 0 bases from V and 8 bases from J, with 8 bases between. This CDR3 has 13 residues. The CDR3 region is CAISESGVHTIYF. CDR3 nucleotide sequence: TGTGCCATCAGTGAGTCGGGGGTCCACACCATATATTTT.

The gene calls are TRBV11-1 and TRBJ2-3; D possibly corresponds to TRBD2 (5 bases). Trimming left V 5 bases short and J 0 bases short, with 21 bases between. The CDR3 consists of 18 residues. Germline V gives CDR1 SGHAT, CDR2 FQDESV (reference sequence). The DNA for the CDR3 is TGTGCCAGCAGCGGAACTCCTTGGGAGAGGACTAGCACAGATACGCAGTATTTT. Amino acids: CASSGTPWERTSTDTQYF.

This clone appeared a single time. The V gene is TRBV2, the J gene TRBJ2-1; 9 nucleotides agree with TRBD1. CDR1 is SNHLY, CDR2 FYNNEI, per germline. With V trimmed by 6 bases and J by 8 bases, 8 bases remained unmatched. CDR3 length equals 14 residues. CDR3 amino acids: CASREDRGGDEQFF. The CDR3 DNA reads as TGTGCCAGCAGGGAGGACAGGGGAGGCGATGAGCAGTTCTTC.

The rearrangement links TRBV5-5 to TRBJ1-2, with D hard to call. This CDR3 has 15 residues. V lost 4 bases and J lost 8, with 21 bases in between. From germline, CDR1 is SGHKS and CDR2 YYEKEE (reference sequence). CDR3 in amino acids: CASSAWGFLLDGYTF. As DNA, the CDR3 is TGTGCCAGCAGCGCCTGGGGTTTTTTACTCGACGGCTACACCTTC.

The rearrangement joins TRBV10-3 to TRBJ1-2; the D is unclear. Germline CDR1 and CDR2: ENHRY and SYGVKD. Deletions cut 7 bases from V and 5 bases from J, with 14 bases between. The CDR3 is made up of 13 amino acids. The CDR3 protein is CAINPDGGYGYTF. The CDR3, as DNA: TGTGCCATCAACCCGGACGGAGGGTATGGCTACACCTTC.

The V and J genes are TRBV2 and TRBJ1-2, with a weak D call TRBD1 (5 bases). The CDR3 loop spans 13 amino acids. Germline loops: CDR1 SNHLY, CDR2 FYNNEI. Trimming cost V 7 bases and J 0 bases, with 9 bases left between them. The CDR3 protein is CASKAGPNYGYTF. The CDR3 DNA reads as TGTGCCAGCAAGGCAGGGCCTAACTATGGCTACACCTTC.

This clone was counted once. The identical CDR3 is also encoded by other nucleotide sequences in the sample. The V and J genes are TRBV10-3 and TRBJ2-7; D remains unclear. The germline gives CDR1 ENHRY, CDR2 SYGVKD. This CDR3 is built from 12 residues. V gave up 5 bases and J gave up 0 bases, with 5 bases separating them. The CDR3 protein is CAISLDSYEQYF. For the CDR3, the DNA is TGTGCCATCAGTTTGGACTCCTACGAGCAGTACTTC.

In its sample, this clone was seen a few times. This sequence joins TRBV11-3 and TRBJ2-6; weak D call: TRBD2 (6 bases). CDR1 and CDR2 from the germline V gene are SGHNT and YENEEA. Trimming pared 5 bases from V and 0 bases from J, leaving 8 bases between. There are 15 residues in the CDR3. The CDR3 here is CASSPGVSGANVLTF. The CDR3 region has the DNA TGTGCCAGCAGCCCGGGAGTCTCTGGGGCCAACGTCCTGACTTTC.

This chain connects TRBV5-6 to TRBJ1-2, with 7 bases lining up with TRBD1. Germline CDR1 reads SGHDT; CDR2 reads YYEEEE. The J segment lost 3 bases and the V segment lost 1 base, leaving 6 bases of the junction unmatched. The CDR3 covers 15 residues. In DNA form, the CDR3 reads TGTGCCAGCAGCTTGTTAGGGGGCGATCACTATGGCTACACCTTC. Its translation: CASSLLGGDHYGYTF.

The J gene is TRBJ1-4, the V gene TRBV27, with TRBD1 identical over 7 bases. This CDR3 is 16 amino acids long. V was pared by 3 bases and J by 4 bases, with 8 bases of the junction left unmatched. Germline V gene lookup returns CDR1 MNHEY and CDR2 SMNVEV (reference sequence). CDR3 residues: CASSFGGGHDNEKLFF. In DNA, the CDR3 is TGTGCCAGCAGTTTCGGAGGGGGCCATGATAATGAAAAACTGTTTTTT.

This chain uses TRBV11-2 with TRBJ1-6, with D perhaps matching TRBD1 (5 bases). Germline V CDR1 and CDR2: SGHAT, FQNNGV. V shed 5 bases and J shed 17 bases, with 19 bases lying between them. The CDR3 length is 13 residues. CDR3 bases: TGTGCCAGCAGCCCCATTATTACAGGCGGCATCCACTTT. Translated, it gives CASSPIITGGIHF. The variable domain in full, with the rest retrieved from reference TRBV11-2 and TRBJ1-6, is EAGVAQSPRYKIIEKRQSVAFWCNPISGHATLYWYQQILGQGPKLLIQFQNNGVVDDSQLPKDRFSAERLKGVDSTLKIQPAKLEDSAVYLCASSPIITGGIHFGNGTRLTVT.

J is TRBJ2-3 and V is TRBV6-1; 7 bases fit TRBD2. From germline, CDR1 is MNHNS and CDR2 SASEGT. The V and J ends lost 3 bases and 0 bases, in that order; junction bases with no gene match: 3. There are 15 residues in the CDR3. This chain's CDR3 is CASSDWGGSTDTQYF. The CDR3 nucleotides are TGTGCCAGCAGTGACTGGGGGGGAAGCACAGATACGCAGTATTTT.

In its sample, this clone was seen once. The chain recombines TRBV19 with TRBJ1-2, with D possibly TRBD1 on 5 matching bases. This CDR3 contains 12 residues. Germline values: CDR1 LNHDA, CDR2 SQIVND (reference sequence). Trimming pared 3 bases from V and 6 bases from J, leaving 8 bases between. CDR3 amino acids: CASSIRGDGYTF. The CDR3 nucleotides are TGTGCCAGTAGTATTAGAGGGGATGGCTACACCTTC.

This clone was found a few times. CDR3 sequence (DNA): TGCAGTGCTAGTAGGCACACTGAAGCTTTCTTT. Amino acid sequence: CSASRHTEAFF. The chain links TRBV20-1 to TRBJ1-1; D not certain. The CDR3 is 11 amino acids. Germline V lookup: CDR1 DFQATT, CDR2 SNEGSKA (reference sequence). Trimming took 3 bases from V and 3 from J, leaving 5 bases between them.

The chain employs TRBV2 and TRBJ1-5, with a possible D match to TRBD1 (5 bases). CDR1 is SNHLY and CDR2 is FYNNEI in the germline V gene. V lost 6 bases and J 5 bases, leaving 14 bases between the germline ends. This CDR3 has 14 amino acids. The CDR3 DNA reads TGTGCCAGCAGCAATCAGGGTACCCATCAGCCCCAGCATTTT. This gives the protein CASSNQGTHQPQHF.

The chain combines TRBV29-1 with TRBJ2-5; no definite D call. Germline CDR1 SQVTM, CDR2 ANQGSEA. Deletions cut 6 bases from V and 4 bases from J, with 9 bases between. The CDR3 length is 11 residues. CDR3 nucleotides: TGCAGCGTGGCCATGGCAGAGACCCAGTACTTC. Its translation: CSVAMAETQYF.

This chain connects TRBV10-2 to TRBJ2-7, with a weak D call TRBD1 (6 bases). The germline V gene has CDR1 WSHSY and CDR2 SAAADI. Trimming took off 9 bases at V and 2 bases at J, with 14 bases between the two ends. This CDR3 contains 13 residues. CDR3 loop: CASSRTAAYEQYF. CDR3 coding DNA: TGCGCCAGTAGCAGGACAGCCGCCTACGAGCAGTACTTC.

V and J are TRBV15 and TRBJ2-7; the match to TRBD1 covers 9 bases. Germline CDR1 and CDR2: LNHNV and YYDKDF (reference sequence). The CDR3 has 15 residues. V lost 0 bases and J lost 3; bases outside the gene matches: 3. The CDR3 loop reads CATSRDPGQGYEQYF. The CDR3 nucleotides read TGTGCCACCAGCAGAGACCCGGGACAGGGCTACGAGCAGTACTTC.

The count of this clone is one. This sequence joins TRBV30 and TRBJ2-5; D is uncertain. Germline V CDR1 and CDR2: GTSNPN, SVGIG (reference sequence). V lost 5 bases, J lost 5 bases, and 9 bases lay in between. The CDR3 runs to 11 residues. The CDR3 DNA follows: TGTGCCTGGGTAACTGGGGAGACCCAGTACTTC. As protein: CAWVTGETQYF.

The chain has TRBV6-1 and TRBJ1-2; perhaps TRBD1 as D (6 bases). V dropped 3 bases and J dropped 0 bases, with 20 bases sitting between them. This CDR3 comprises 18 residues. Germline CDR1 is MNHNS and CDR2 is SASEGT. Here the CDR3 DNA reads TGTGCCAGCAGTGAGGGGCCACAGGGAAGAGGAGCTAACTATGGCTACACCTTC. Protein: CASSEGPQGRGANYGYTF.

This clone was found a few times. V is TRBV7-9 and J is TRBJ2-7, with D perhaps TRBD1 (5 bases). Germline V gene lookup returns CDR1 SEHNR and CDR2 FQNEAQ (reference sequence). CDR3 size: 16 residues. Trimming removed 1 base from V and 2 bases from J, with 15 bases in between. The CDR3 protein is CASSLGVGLGPYEQYF. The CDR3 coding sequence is TGTGCCAGCAGCTTAGGAGTGGGGTTGGGGCCCTACGAGCAGTACTTC.